Here is one T cell receptor (beta chain) with its context. TCR alpha and TCR beta cDNA libraries carrying sample barcodes and UMIs came from 5'RACE with constant-segment primers. TCRdb re-derived calls from the 5' RACE reads in MiXCR, one entry per CDR3 protein. Among 350,000 to 400,000 distinct CDR3 sequences listed, 21% were seen once. The data were taken from a study of T-cell memory formation after mild COVID-19. The V segment lost 6 bases and the J segment 10 bases; nucleotides outside the gene matches: 7. Germline CDR1 reads GTSNPN; CDR2 reads SVGIG (reference sequence). CDR3 length: 12 amino acids.

The sample comprised PBMCs or a T cell subset sorted from them (not recorded which). This chain connects TRBV30 to TRBJ2-1, with 9 bases identical to TRBD1. The origin of this receptor is an adult woman who had mild COVID-19 (a few samples of this study predate the infection). Cell type and time point are not known. CDR3 sequence: CACSGQGGEQFF. The CDR3 nucleotides are TGTGCCTGCTCGGGACAGGGCGGCGAGCAGTTCTTC. Full variable domain (outside the CDR3, taken from reference TRBV30 and TRBJ2-1): SQTIHQWPATLVQPVGSPLSLECTVEGTSNPNLYWYRQAAGRGLQLLFYSVGIGQISSEVPQNLSASRPQDRQFILSSKKLLLSDSGFYLCACSGQGGEQFFGPGTRLTVL.